Described below is a single T cell receptor (beta chain) sequence and its context. Its antigen is unidentified. The whole isolated RNA underwent reverse transcription, so sequencing captured expressed TCRB transcripts. Data came from immunoSEQ multiplex PCR; TCRdb stores just in-frame clones and leaves some out. The table has under 950,000 clones, 15% to 20% seen once. This entry is derived from a study of beta chain features in type 1 diabetes. Overall study context: Healthy donors and patients showed comparable age, gender and cell yields.

Study-level points and caveats: The naive, central memory and Treg TCRB repertoires of patients appeared to be more similar to one another than those of healthy donors. Small HLA sub-analyses could not settle whether HLA shapes TCRB rearrangement.

Sequencing was carried out using naive CD4+ T cells from blood. This TCR derives from a woman under 30 in good health.

The CDR3, as DNA: TGTGCCAGCAGCCAAGAACCCAGGGGAAGAACATCTGGGGCCAACGTCCTGACTTTC. Its translation: CASSQEPRGRTSGANVLTF. J is TRBJ2-6 and V is TRBV4-2; D may be TRBD1 (6 bases). This CDR3 is 19 amino acids long. The V end lost 0 bases, the J end lost 1 base, and 16 bases lay between the germline ends. Per germline, CDR1 LGHNA and CDR2 YNFKEQ.